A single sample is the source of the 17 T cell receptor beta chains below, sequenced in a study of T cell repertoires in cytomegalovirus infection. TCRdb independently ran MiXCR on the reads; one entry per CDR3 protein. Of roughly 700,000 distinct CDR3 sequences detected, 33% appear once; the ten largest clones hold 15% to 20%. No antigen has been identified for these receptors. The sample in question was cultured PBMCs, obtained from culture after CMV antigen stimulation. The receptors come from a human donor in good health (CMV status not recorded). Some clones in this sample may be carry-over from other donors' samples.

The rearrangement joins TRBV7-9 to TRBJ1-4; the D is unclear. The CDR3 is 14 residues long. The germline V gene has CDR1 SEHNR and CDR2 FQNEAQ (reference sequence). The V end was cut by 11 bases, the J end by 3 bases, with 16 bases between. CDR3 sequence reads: CAACPGPPNEKLFF. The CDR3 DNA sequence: TGTGCCGCCTGCCCGGGCCCACCTAATGAAAAACTGTTTTTT.

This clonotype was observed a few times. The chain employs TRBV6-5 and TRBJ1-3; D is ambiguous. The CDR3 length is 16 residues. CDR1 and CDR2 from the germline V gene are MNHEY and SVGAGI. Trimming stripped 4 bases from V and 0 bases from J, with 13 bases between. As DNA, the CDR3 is TGTGCCAGCAGTTCAGGAATGGAACACTCTGGAAACACCATATATTTT. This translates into CASSSGMEHSGNTIYF.

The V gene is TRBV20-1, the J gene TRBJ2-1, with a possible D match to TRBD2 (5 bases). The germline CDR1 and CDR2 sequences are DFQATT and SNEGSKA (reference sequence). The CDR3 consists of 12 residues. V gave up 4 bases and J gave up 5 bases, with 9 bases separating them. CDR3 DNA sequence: TGCAGTGCTAACTTCGGGGACAATGAGCAGTTCTTC. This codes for CSANFGDNEQFF.

Written as DNA, the CDR3 is TGTGCTGCAGTAGTGCCTGGTGTGGGGAACACTGAAGCTTTCTTT. Its protein is CAAVVPGVGNTEAFF. The chain employs TRBV19 and TRBJ1-1; D uncertain. The CDR3 extends over 15 amino acids. Looked up from germline, CDR1 is LNHDA and CDR2 is SQIVND (reference sequence).

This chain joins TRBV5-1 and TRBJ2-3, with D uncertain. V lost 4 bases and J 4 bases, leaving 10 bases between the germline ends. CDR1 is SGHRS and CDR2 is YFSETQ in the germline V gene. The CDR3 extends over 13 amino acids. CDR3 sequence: CASSPRTPDTQYF. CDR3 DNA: TGCGCCAGCAGCCCCCGGACCCCAGATACGCAGTATTTT.

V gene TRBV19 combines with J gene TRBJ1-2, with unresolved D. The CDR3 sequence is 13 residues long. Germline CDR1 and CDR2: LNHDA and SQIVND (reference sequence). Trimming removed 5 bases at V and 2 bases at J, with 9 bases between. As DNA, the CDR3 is TGTGCCAGTAGTGTGGATGGCAACTATGGCTACACCTTC. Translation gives CASSVDGNYGYTF.

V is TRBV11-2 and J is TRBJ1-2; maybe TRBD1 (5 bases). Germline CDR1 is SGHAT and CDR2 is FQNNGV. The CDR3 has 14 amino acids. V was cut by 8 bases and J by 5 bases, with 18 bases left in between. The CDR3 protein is CASQLSQGGYGYTF. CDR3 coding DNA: TGTGCCAGCCAATTATCCCAGGGTGGATATGGCTACACCTTC.

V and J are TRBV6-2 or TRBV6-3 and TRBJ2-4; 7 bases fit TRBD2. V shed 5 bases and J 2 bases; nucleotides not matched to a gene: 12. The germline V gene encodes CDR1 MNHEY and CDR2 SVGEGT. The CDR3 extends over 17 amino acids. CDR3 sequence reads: CASSPLLTGGPKNIQYF. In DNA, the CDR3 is TGTGCCAGCAGTCCCCTATTAACGGGAGGACCCAAAAACATTCAGTACTTC.

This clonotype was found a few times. The CDR3 reads CASTTAGFGELFF. Written as DNA, the CDR3 is TGTGCCAGTACCACAGCGGGATTTGGGGAGCTGTTTTTT. This chain joins TRBV19 and TRBJ2-2, with TRBD2 matching over 7 bases. The germline gives CDR1 LNHDA, CDR2 SQIVND (reference sequence). The CDR3 is 13 residues long. Trimming at V came to 7 bases and at J to 8 bases, leaving 7 bases not matched to a gene.

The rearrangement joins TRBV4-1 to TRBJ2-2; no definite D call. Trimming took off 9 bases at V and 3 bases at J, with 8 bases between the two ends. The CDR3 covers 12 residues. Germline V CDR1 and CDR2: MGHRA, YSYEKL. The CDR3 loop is CASFSHTGELFF. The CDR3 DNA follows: TGCGCCAGTTTTTCCCACACCGGGGAGCTGTTTTTT.

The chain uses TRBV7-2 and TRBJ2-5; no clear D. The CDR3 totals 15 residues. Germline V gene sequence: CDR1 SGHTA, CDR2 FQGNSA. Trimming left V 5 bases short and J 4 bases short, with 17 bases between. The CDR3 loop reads CASSPPASWGETQYF. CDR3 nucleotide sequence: TGTGCCAGCAGCCCCCCCGCGTCCTGGGGAGAGACCCAGTACTTC.

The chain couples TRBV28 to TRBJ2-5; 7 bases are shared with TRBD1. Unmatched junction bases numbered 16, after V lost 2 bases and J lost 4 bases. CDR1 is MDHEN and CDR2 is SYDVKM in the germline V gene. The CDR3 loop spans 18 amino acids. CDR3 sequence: CASSLPSITGAYRETQYF. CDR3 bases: TGTGCCAGCAGTTTACCATCGATTACAGGGGCGTATAGAGAGACCCAGTACTTC.

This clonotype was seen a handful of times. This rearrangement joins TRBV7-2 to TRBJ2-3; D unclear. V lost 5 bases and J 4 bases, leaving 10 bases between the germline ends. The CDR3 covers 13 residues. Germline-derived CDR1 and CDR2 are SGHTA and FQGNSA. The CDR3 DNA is TGTGCCAGCAGCCCCCCCTCATCAGATACGCAGTATTTT. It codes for CASSPPSSDTQYF.

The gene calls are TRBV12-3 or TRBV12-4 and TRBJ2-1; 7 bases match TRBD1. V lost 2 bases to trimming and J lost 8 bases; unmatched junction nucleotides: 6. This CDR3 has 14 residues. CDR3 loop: CASSLLTGVDEQFF. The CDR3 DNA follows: TGTGCCAGCAGTTTACTTACAGGGGTCGATGAGCAGTTCTTC.

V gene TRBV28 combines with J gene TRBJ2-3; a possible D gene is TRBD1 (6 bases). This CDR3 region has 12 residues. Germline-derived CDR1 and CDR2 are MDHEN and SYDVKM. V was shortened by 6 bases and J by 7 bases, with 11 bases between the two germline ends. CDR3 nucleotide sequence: TGTGCCAGCAGGACCGGACAGAATACGCAGTATTTT. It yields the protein CASRTGQNTQYF.

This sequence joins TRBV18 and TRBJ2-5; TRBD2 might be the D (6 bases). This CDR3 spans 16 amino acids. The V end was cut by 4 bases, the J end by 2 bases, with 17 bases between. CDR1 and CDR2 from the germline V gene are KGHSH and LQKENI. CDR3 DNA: TGTGCCAGCTCACTTTTTGCGGGGATCGTTCAAGAGACCCAGTACTTC. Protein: CASSLFAGIVQETQYF. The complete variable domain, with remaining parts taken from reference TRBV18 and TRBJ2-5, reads NAGVMQNPRHLVRRRGQEARLRCSPMKGHSHVYWYRQLPEEGLKFMVYLQKENIIDESGMPKERFSAEFPKEGPSILRIQQVVRGDSAAYFCASSLFAGIVQETQYFGPGTRLLVL.

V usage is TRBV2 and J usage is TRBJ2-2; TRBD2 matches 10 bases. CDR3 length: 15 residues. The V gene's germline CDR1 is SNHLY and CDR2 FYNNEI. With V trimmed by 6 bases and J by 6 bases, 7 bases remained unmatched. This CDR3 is CASSVLAGPAGELFF. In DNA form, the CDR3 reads TGTGCCAGCAGCGTACTAGCGGGGCCGGCCGGGGAGCTGTTTTTT. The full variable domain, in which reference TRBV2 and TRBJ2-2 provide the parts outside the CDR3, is EPEVTQTPSHQVTQMGQEVILRCVPISNHLYFYWYRQILGQKVEFLVSFYNNEISEKSEIFDDQFSVERPDGSNFTLKIRSTKLEDSAMYFCASSVLAGPAGELFFGEGSRLTVL.